This TCR beta chain was documented in a study of response to subunit inactivated influenza vaccine. General study points: Each seasonal influenza vaccination recruits few new T cells, the authors suggested.

This clonotype was observed a few times. The antigen is unknown. Per the germline V gene, CDR1 is SGHRS and CDR2 is YFSETQ. The J segment lost 2 bases and the V segment lost 4 bases, leaving 14 bases of the junction unmatched. This CDR3 region has 18 residues. TCRdb fed the RT-PCR reads into MiXCR, producing one record per CDR3 protein. The profile shows 650,000 to 800,000 distinct CDR3 sequences, roughly 14% of them singletons. The V gene is TRBV5-1, the J gene TRBJ2-5; 10 nucleotides match TRBD2. The receptor was derived from a man aged 45 to 65 who received an inactivated influenza vaccine. The sequencing used PBMCs from blood, collected 14 to 15 days before vaccination. CDR3 sequence reads: CASSPGTLAGVNQETQYF. The CDR3 nucleotides are TGCGCCAGCAGCCCCGGTACCCTAGCGGGGGTGAATCAAGAGACCCAGTACTTC.